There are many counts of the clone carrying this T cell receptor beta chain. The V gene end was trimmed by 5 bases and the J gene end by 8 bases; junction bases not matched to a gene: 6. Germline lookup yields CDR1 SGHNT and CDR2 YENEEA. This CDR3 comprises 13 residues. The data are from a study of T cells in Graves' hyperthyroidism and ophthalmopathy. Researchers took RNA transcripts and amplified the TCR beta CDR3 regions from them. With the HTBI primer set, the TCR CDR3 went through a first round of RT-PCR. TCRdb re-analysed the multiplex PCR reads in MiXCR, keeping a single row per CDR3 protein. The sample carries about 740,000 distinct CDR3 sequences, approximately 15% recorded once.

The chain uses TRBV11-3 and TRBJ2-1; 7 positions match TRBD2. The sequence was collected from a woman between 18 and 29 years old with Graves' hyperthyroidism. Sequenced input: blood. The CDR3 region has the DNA TGTGCCAGCAGCCTTAGCGGGCCAGATGAGCAGTTCTTC. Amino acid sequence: CASSLSGPDEQFF.